This T cell receptor beta chain came from a study of response to subunit inactivated influenza vaccine. TCRdb analysed the RT-PCR reads with MiXCR anew, one entry per CDR3 protein. The sample records hundreds of thousands of distinct CDR3 sequences, approximately 14% being singletons. Trimming removed 3 bases from V and 5 bases from J; junction bases left unmatched: 2. This CDR3 spans 14 amino acids. Per the germline V gene, CDR1 is SGHRS and CDR2 is YFSETQ. The chain has TRBV5-1 and TRBJ2-1; 10 bases fit TRBD1. The sequence derives from a man aged 45 to 65 who received an inactivated influenza vaccine. This sample comprised PBMCs from blood, obtained about 11 days after vaccination. The CDR3 DNA reads TGCGCCAGCAGCTGGACAGGGGGTAACAATGAGCAGTTCTTC. It codes for CASSWTGGNNEQFF.